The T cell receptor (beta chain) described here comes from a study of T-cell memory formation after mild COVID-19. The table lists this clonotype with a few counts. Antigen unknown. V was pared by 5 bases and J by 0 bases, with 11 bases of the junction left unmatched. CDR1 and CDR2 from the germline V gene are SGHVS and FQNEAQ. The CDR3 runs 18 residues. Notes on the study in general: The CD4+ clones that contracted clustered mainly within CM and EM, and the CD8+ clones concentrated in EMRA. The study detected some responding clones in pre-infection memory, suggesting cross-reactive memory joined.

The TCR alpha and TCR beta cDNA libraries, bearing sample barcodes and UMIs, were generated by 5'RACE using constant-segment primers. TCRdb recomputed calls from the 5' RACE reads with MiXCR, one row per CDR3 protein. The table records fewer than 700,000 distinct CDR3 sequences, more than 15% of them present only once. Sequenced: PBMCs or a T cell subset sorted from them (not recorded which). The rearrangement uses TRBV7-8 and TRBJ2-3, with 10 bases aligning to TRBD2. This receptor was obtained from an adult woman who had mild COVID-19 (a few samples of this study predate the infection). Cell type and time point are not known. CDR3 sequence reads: CASSPSLVAGGSTDTQYF. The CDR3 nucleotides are TGTGCCAGCAGCCCCAGTTTGGTAGCGGGAGGAAGCACAGATACGCAGTATTTT.